Listed below are T cell receptor beta chains from one sample, sequenced in a study of T cell responses to AZD1222 COVID-19 vaccine. Sequencing was performed with immunoSEQ multiplex PCR; in TCRdb, only in-frame clones are kept and a portion is missing. The sample holds 95,000 to 150,000 clones, about 88% seen once. Source: peripheral blood, taken 28 days after the second AZD1222 dose. The receptors derive from an adult who received the AZD1222 COVID-19 vaccine. Both conserved end residues are part of each CDR3. D genes are given only for firm matches. Not all rows give a size; the values are once, few, many and, for expanded clones, a class.

d_call	clone_size	j_call	v_call	cdr3_aa	cdr3_nt
-	-	TRBJ1-1	TRBV19	CASSISAGRGTEAFF	TGTGCCAGTAGTATATCTGCAGGGAGAGGCACTGAAGCTTTCTTT
-	-	TRBJ2-3	TRBV18	CASSGRGASGSTDTQYF	TGTGCCAGCTCGGGTCGTGGGGCCTCTGGCAGCACAGATACGCAGTATTTT
TRBD1	-	TRBJ1-2	TRBV5-1	CASSRRQGSDGYTF	TGCGCCAGCAGCAGGAGACAGGGCTCCGATGGCTACACCTTC
-	-	TRBJ1-2	TRBV5-1	CASSFRGSNYGYTF	TGCGCCAGCAGCTTCCGAGGTTCTAACTATGGCTACACCTTC
-	-	TRBJ2-7	TRBV11-3	CASSLARRGHEQYF	TGTGCCAGCAGCTTAGCACGGCGGGGGCACGAGCAGTACTTC
-	-	TRBJ1-4	TRBV9	CASGQGVGRTNEKLFF	TGTGCCAGCGGGCAGGGAGTAGGTCGGACTAATGAAAAACTGTTTTTT
TRBD2	-	TRBJ2-7	TRBV7-2	CASSLNSAGYEQYF	TGTGCCAGCAGCTTAAATTCAGCGGGGTACGAGCAGTACTTC
-	-	TRBJ2-7	TRBV7-8	CASSLQGPGYEQYF	TGTGCCAGCAGCTTACAGGGTCCAGGCTACGAGCAGTACTTC
TRBD2	-	TRBJ2-2	TRBV6-5	CATRTRDNTGELFF	TGTGCCACCAGGACTAGGGATAACACCGGGGAGCTGTTTTTT
-	-	TRBJ1-5	TRBV30	CAWSTPLGFGQPQHF	TGTGCCTGGAGCACCCCCCTAGGGTTCGGACAGCCCCAGCATTTT
-	-	TRBJ2-1	TRBV3-1/TRBV3-2	CASSQETTGYNEQFF	TGTGCCAGCAGCCAAGAGACTACGGGCTACAATGAGCAGTTCTTC
-	-	TRBJ1-1	TRBV6-5	CASSRRAGSSTEAFF	TGTGCCAGCAGCCGCCGGGCAGGGTCTAGCACTGAAGCTTTCTTT
-	-	TRBJ1-5	TRBV6-1	CASSEALRGVQPQHF	TGTGCCAGCAGTGAAGCGCTAAGGGGCGTTCAGCCCCAGCATTTT
-	-	TRBJ1-3	TRBV18	CASSPPGLSSNSGNTIYF	TGTGCCAGCTCACCACCGGGTCTCAGTTCCAACTCTGGAAACACCATATATTTT
-	-	TRBJ1-2	TRBV4-2	CASSQITEYGYTF	TGTGCCAGCAGCCAAATCACCGAGTATGGCTACACCTTC
-	-	TRBJ2-7	TRBV7-6	CASSTSGGPYEQYF	TGTGCCAGCAGCACATCCGGGGGGCCCTACGAGCAGTACTTC
-	-	TRBJ1-4	TRBV2	CASRRNRATNEKLFF	TGTGCCAGCAGGAGAAACAGGGCAACTAATGAAAAACTGTTTTTT
-	once	TRBJ1-1	TRBV28	CASSSLQGRNTEAFF	TGTGCCAGCAGTTCCCTGCAGGGACGAAACACTGAAGCTTTCTTT
TRBD1	-	TRBJ1-4	TRBV11-2	CASSLTGTGDAEKLFF	TGTGCCAGCAGCCTCACCGGGACAGGGGACGCTGAAAAACTGTTTTTT
TRBD1	-	TRBJ1-5	TRBV18	CASSPRTGGNQPQHF	TGTGCCAGCTCACCGAGGACAGGGGGCAATCAGCCCCAGCATTTT
-	-	TRBJ1-4	TRBV2	CASSSGLAGRLFF	TGTGCCAGCAGTTCTGGACTCGCCGGAAGACTGTTTTTT
-	-	TRBJ1-5	TRBV30	CAWGQGTILPQHF	TGTGCCTGGGGGCAGGGGACAATCTTGCCCCAGCATTTT
-	-	TRBJ1-2	TRBV28	CASSRSAGTLRYGYTF	TGTGCCAGCAGTCGATCCGCCGGGACACTCCGCTATGGCTACACCTTC
-	-	TRBJ1-4	TRBV21-1	CASITREGQNEKLFF	TGTGCCAGCATCACTCGAGAAGGACAGAATGAAAAACTGTTTTTT
-	-	TRBJ1-2	TRBV25-1	CASSHIGNYGYTF	TGTGCCAGCAGCCATATAGGGAACTATGGCTACACCTTC
-	-	TRBJ1-5	TRBV6-1	CASSDRYGPQHF	TGTGCCAGCAGTGACAGATACGGACCCCAGCATTTT
-	-	TRBJ1-3	TRBV11-3	CASSRTGGPGNTIYF	TGTGCCAGCAGCCGAACGGGGGGGCCTGGAAACACCATATATTTT
-	once	TRBJ2-3	TRBV18	CASSPPSTDTDTQYF	TGTGCCAGCTCACCACCGTCCACAGACACAGATACGCAGTATTTT
TRBD1	few	TRBJ2-7	TRBV5-6	CASSLVDLGQGDEQYF	TGTGCCAGCAGCTTGGTCGACTTGGGACAGGGAGACGAGCAGTACTTC
-	once	TRBJ1-2	TRBV21-1	CASSIRSAEHGYTF	TGTGCCAGCAGTATACGATCTGCTGAACATGGCTACACCTTC
-	-	TRBJ2-4	TRBV6-5	CASSYSGSGQNIQYF	TGTGCCAGCAGTTACTCGGGCAGTGGCCAAAACATTCAGTACTTC
-	-	TRBJ2-2	TRBV24-1	CATSDPGDHTGELFF	TGTGCCACCAGTGACCCGGGGGACCACACCGGGGAGCTGTTTTTT
TRBD2	-	TRBJ2-5	TRBV7-7	CASSLPRTGPGGETQYF	TGTGCTAGCAGCTTACCCCGGACCGGACCGGGGGGAGAGACCCAGTACTTC
-	-	TRBJ1-1	TRBV18	CASSLDSGGTEAFF	TGTGCCAGCTCACTCGATTCGGGGGGCACTGAAGCTTTCTTT
-	once	TRBJ2-5	TRBV7-9	CASSLGGTPQETQYF	TGTGCCAGCAGCTTAGGGGGAACCCCCCAAGAGACCCAGTACTTC
-	-	TRBJ1-5	TRBV30	CAWSSKGGINQPQHF	TGTGCCTGGAGCTCGAAAGGAGGGATAAATCAGCCCCAGCATTTT
-	-	TRBJ1-5	TRBV7-8	CASSLASLGNQPQHF	TGTGCCAGCAGCTTAGCTTCTTTGGGCAATCAGCCCCAGCATTTT
-	-	TRBJ2-2	TRBV5-4	CASSLLGRGNTGELFF	TGTGCCAGCAGCCTCCTGGGCAGGGGAAACACCGGGGAGCTGTTTTTT
TRBD2	-	TRBJ2-1	TRBV29-1	CSVDRGGLGGEQFF	TGCAGCGTTGACCGGGGGGGCCTCGGCGGTGAGCAGTTCTTC
-	-	TRBJ2-5	TRBV6-1	CASSDGVRETQYF	TGTGCCAGCAGTGACGGGGTACGAGAGACCCAGTACTTC
-	-	TRBJ1-4	TRBV5-1	CASRRLGSEKLFF	TGCGCCAGCCGACGATTAGGGAGTGAAAAACTGTTTTTT
-	-	TRBJ2-7	TRBV11-3	CASSLFSPHEQYF	TGTGCCAGCAGCTTATTCAGCCCCCACGAGCAGTACTTC
-	-	TRBJ1-6	TRBV7-2	CASSLAMWSPLHF	TGTGCCAGCAGCTTAGCAATGTGGTCACCCCTCCACTTT
-	-	TRBJ1-3	TRBV10-3	CATYEGSGNTIYF	TGTGCCACCTACGAGGGCTCTGGAAACACCATATATTTT
-	few	TRBJ1-1	TRBV2	CASRKLQGDEAFF	TGTGCCAGCAGGAAACTACAGGGCGATGAAGCTTTCTTT
-	-	TRBJ1-4	TRBV6-5	CASSYRSPNEKLFF	TGTGCCAGCAGTTACAGGAGTCCTAATGAAAAACTGTTTTTT
TRBD1	-	TRBJ1-6	TRBV15	CATSRGTGSGNSPLHF	TGTGCCACCAGCAGGGGGACAGGTTCGGGTAATTCACCCCTCCACTTT
-	few	TRBJ2-7	TRBV5-1	CASSRQRRTYEQYF	TGCGCCAGCAGTAGGCAGCGAAGGACCTACGAGCAGTACTTC
-	few	TRBJ1-1	TRBV19	CASSLRWGWETEAFF	TGTGCCAGTAGTCTCCGATGGGGGTGGGAGACTGAAGCTTTCTTT